This T cell receptor beta chain was sequenced during a study of T cell changes during pregnancy in multiple sclerosis. V was clipped by 6 bases and J by 5 bases, with 10 bases between them. The CDR3 has 12 amino acids. Germline V gives CDR1 LNHDA, CDR2 SQIVND (reference sequence). Profiled with immunoSEQ multiplex PCR; TCRdb holds only in-frame clones, not every one. Among about 48,000 clones listed, about 93% were seen once. The chain couples TRBV19 to TRBJ2-5; D remains unclear. This clonotype was obtained from a female donor with multiple sclerosis, enrolled in a pregnancy study. Material: CD4+ T cells from peripheral blood mononuclear cells, obtained in the third trimester of pregnancy. CDR3 protein: CASRQAGETQYF. For the CDR3, the DNA is TGTGCCAGTAGACAAGCAGGCGAGACCCAGTACTTC.